This T cell receptor beta chain was recovered during a study of shared clonotypes between healthy human individuals. Findings of the study overall: The sharing of 4.5% to 5.5% of naive CD4 clonotypes was seen across several donors.

A note on this clone: Its antigen remains unknown.

Germline V gene lookup returns CDR1 SGHAT and CDR2 FQNNGV. The length of the CDR3 is 14 residues. The V gene lost 4 bases and the J gene lost 10 bases, with 19 bases spanning the gap. Original processing methods: Owing to the provision of junction-only sequences devoid of quality scores by immunoSEQ, filtering differed. Clones were read by immunoSEQ multiplex PCR, and TCRdb kept only the in-frame ones, dropping some. V and J calls and clone size are copied from that table; D and trimming were computed from the DNA. Of some 660,000 clones listed, 55% to 85% were seen once; the top ten hold roughly 1.9%.

The rearrangement uses TRBV11-2 and TRBJ1-1; D perhaps matches TRBD1 (6 bases). This receptor was obtained from a woman aged 30 to 39 in good health. Source material: memory CD4+ T cells sorted from blood. Subset here: CD45RA-negative fraction. The DNA of the CDR3 is TGTGCCAGCAGCTCTCAGCCCGGGGGCGCGCTAGCTTTCTTT. Its protein product is CASSSQPGGALAFF.